This T cell receptor (beta chain) comes out of a study of chemoradiotherapy in HPV16-positive cancers. Findings and limits, study-wide: Only a couple of HPV16-positive patients supplied the functional HPV-specificity definition. Candidate HPV-specific clones and E7-related TCR motifs grew in tumor during treatment.

CDR1 is MNHEY and CDR2 is SVGAGI in the germline V gene. V was cut by 6 bases and J by 3 bases, with 17 bases left in between. The CDR3 is made up of 15 amino acids. A note on this clone: The antigen is not known.

The repertoire was sequenced with immunoSEQ multiplex PCR; TCRdb's copy has only in-frame clones and lacks some. The sample yields approximately 1,800 clones, approximately 95% seen once. The chain carries TRBV6-5 and TRBJ1-2; D not resolved. This specimen consisted of tumor tissue, obtained from a patient who underwent chemoradiotherapy. The source is a human donor with HPV-associated anogenital cancer. CDR3 residues: CASRAGREPHYGYTF. Here the CDR3 DNA reads TGTGCCAGCAGAGCAGGTCGGGAACCTCACTATGGCTACACCTTC.